This entry lists 8 T cell receptor beta chains sequenced from one sample in a study of blood T cells in healthy people across ages. It was with a sample-barcoded 5' primer and a J-beta primer mix that a second PCR of roughly 7 to 12 cycles was run. MiXCR, run by TCRdb on the 5' RACE reads, gives a single entry per CDR3 protein. The table has approximately 700,000 distinct CDR3 sequences, less than 40% seen once. The sequenced sample was blood. These receptor sequences come from a woman older than 75 in good health.

This clonotype was observed a handful of times. This may be a read error: a much more frequent sequence differs by one nucleotide. This chain uses TRBV15 with TRBJ2-5, with 10 bases lining up with TRBD2. The CDR3 is 15 amino acids. Looked up from germline, CDR1 is LNHNV and CDR2 is YYDKDF (reference sequence). The CDR3 is CAASRAGGFQETQYF. In DNA, the CDR3 is TGTGCCGCCAGCAGAGCGGGGGGGTTTCAAGAGACCCAGTACTTC. Variable domain in full (rest from reference TRBV15 and TRBJ2-5): DAMVIQNPRYQVTQFGKPVTLSCSQTLNHNVMYWYQQKSSQAPKLLFHYYDKDFNNEADTPDNFQSRRPNTSFCFLDIRSPGLGDTAMYLCAASRAGGFQETQYFGPGTRLLVL.

V usage is TRBV20-1 and J usage is TRBJ1-6; TRBD1 agrees at 12 bases. This CDR3 has 15 residues. V was pared by 1 base and J by 11 bases, with 6 bases of the junction left unmatched. Per germline, CDR1 DFQATT and CDR2 SNEGSKA (reference sequence). CDR3 residues: CSARVEGQGATPLHF. The CDR3 nucleotides are TGCAGTGCTAGAGTCGAGGGACAGGGGGCTACACCCCTCCACTTT.

This clonotype was detected only once. The J gene is TRBJ2-1, the V gene TRBV20-1; 9 bases are a match to TRBD1. The J segment lost 3 bases and the V segment lost 4 bases, leaving 4 bases of the junction unmatched. Germline values: CDR1 DFQATT, CDR2 SNEGSKA (reference sequence). CDR3 length: 14 amino acids. This CDR3 reads CSAKGQGHYNEQFF. The CDR3 nucleotides read TGCAGTGCTAAAGGACAGGGGCACTACAATGAGCAGTTCTTC.

This clonotype was picked up many times. The CDR3 DNA reads as TGCAGCGTTGTGAGGGGGGGAATTTACAATGAGCAGTTCTTC. It is translated as CSVVRGGIYNEQFF. The chain recombines TRBV29-1 with TRBJ2-1; D is possibly TRBD2 (7 bases). Trimming pared 4 bases from V and 4 bases from J, leaving 14 bases between. Germline lookup yields CDR1 SQVTM and CDR2 ANQGSEA. The CDR3 is made up of 14 amino acids.

This clonotype appeared a single time. A much larger clone lies one base from this, so it may be a read error. The chain links TRBV5-1 to TRBJ1-2; 8 bases are a match to TRBD1. The germline gives CDR1 SGHRS, CDR2 YFSETQ. The junction had 2 bases not matched to a gene; V was cut back by 1 base and J by 3 bases. This CDR3 spans 14 amino acids. CDR3 sequence (DNA): TGCGCCAGCAGCTTGACAGGGGGGCACTATGGCTACACCTTC. Amino acids: CASSLTGGHYGYTF. The full variable domain, its missing parts supplied by reference TRBV5-1 and TRBJ1-2, is KAGVTQTPRYLIKTRGQQVTLSCSPISGHRSVSWYQQTPGQGLQFLFEYFSETQRNKGNFPGRFSGRQFSNSRSEMNVSTLELGDSALYLCASSLTGGHYGYTFGSGTRLTVV.

V usage is TRBV7-3 and J usage is TRBJ2-2; the D gene is possibly TRBD1 (5 bases). This CDR3 is 14 amino acids long. Germline CDR1 and CDR2: SGHTA and FQGTGA. Trimming stripped 5 bases from V and 8 bases from J, with 15 bases between. The chain's CDR3 is CASSTQQDWGELFF. In DNA, the CDR3 is TGTGCCAGCAGCACCCAACAGGATTGGGGGGAGCTGTTTTTT. Looking up the rest from reference TRBV7-3 and TRBJ2-2 gives the full variable domain: GAGVSQTPSNKVTEKGKYVELRCDPISGHTALYWYRQSLGQGPEFLIYFQGTGAADDSGLPNDRFFAVRPEGSVSTLKIQRTERGDSAVYLCASSTQQDWGELFFGEGSRLTVL.

The rearrangement joins TRBV27 to TRBJ2-1; 8 nucleotides match TRBD1. Germline lookup yields CDR1 MNHEY and CDR2 SMNVEV (reference sequence). CDR3 length equals 15 residues. V trimming: 4 bases; J trimming: 15 bases; junction bases outside the gene matches: 17. CDR3 region: CASSSRGQDFETRFF. In nucleotides, the CDR3 is TGTGCCAGCAGTTCAAGGGGACAGGACTTCGAGACCCGGTTCTTC.

J is TRBJ1-2 and V is TRBV5-6; 10 nucleotides line up with TRBD1. Trimming took 4 bases from V and 4 from J; bases not matched to a gene: 7. The CDR3 spans 15 residues. From germline, CDR1 is SGHDT and CDR2 YYEEEE. The DNA of the CDR3 is TGTGCCAGCAGCGAGGGGACAGGGGACGTCTATGGCTACACCTTC. Its translation: CASSEGTGDVYGYTF.